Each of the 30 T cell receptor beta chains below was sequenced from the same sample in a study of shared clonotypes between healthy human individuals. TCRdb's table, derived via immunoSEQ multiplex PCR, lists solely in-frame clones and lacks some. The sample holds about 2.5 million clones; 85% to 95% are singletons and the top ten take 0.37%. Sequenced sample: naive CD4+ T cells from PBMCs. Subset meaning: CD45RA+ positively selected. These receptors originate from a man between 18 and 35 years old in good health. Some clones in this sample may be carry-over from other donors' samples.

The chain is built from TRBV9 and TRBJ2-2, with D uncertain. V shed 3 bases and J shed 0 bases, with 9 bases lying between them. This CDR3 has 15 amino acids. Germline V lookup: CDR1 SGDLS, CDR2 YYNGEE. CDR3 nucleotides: TGTGCCAGCAGCGAGGGATCCCCGAACACCGGGGAGCTGTTTTTT. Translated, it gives CASSEGSPNTGELFF.

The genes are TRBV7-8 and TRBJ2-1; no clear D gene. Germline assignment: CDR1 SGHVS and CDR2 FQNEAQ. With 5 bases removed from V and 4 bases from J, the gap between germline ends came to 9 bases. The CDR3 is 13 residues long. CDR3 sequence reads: CASSGPRYNEQFF. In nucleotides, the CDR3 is TGTGCCAGCAGCGGGCCTCGGTACAATGAGCAGTTCTTC.

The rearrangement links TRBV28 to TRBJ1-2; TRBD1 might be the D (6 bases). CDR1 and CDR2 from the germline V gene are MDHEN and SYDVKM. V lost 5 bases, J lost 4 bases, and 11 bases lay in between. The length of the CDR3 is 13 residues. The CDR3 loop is CASSERGTYGYTF. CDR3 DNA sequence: TGTGCCAGCAGTGAAAGGGGGACCTATGGCTACACCTTC.

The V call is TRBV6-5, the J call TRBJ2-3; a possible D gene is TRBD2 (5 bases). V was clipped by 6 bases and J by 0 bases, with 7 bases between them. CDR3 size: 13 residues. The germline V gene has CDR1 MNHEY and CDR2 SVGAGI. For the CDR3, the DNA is TGTGCCAGCAGACTAGACAGCACAGATACGCAGTATTTT. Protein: CASRLDSTDTQYF.

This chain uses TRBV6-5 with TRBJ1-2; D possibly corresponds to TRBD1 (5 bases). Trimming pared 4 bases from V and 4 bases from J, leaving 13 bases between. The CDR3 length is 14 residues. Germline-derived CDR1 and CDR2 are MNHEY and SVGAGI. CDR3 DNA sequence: TGTGCCAGCAGTTCACCGACAGTTTCCTATGGCTACACCTTC. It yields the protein CASSSPTVSYGYTF.

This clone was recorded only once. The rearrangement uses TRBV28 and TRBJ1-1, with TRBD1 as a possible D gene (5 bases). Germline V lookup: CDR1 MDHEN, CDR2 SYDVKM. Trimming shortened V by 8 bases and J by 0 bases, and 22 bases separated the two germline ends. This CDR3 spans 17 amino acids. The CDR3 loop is CASRSRRGILMNTEAFF. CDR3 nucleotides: TGTGCCAGCCGCTCAAGGAGGGGCATACTCATGAACACTGAAGCTTTCTTT.

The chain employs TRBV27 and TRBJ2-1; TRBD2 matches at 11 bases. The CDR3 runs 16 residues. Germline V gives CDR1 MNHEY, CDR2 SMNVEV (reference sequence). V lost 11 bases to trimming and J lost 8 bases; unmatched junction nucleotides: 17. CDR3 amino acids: CAAVLAGGPKGDEQFF. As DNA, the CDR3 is TGTGCCGCGGTCCTAGCGGGGGGACCTAAGGGCGATGAGCAGTTCTTC.

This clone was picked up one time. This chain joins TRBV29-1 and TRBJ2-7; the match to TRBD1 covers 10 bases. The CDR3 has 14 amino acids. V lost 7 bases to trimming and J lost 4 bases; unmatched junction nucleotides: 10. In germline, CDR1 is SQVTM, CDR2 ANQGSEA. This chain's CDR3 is CSAGGWDRGYEQYF. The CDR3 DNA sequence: TGCAGCGCCGGGGGCTGGGACAGGGGATACGAGCAGTACTTC.

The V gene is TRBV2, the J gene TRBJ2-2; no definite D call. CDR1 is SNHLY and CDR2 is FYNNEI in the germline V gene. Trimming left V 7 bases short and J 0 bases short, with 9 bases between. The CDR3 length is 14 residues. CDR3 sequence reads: CASTQQTNTGELFF. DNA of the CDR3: TGTGCCAGCACACAACAAACGAACACCGGGGAGCTGTTTTTT.

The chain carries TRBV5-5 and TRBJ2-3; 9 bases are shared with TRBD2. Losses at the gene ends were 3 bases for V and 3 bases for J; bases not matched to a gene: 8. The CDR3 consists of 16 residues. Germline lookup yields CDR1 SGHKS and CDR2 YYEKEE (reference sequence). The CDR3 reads CASSSPIAGVTDTQYF. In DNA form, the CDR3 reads TGTGCCAGCAGCTCCCCCATAGCGGGAGTGACAGATACGCAGTATTTT.

The CDR3 loop is CASSLGWSAEAFF. CDR3 nucleotides: TGCGCCAGCAGCTTGGGATGGTCCGCTGAAGCTTTCTTT. The chain couples TRBV5-1 to TRBJ1-1; no clear D. The CDR3 runs to 13 residues. V lost 0 bases to trimming and J lost 6 bases, with 9 bases between them. The germline V gene encodes CDR1 SGHRS and CDR2 YFSETQ.

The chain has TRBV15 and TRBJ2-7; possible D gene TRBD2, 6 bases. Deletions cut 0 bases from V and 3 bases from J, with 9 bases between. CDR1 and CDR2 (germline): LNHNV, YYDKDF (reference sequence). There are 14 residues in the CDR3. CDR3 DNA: TGTGCCACCAGCAGAGACCGGACTAACTACGAGCAGTACTTC. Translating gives CATSRDRTNYEQYF.

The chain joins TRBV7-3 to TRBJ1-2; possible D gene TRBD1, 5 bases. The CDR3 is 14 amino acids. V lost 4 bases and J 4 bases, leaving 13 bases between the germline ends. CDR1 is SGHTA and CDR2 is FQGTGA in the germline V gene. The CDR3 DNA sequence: TGTGCCAGCAGCTCGGATCAGGGTTCCTATGGCTACACCTTC. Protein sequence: CASSSDQGSYGYTF.

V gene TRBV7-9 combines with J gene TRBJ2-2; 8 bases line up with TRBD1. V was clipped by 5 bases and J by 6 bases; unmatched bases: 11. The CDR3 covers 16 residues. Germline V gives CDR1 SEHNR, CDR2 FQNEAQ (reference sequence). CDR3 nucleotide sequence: TGTGCCAGCAGCCGACTTCAGGGGGCTGGCGCCGGGGAGCTGTTTTTT. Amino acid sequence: CASSRLQGAGAGELFF.

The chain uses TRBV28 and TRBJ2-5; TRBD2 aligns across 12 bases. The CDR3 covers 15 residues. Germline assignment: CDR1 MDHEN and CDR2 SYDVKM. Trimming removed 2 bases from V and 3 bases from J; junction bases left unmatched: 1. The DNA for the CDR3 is TGTGCCAGCAGTTTACTAGCGGGAGGGGAAGAGACCCAGTACTTC. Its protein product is CASSLLAGGEETQYF.

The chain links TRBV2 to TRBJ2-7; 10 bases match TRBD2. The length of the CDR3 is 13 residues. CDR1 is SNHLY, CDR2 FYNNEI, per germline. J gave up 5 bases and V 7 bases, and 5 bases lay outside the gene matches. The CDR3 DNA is TGTGCCAGCAAACTAGCGGGATCCCACGAGCAGTACTTC. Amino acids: CASKLAGSHEQYF.

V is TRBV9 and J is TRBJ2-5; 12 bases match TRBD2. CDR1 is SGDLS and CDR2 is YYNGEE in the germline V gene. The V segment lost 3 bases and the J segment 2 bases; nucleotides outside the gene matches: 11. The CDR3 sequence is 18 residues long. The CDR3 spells CASSGRLAGERGQETQYF. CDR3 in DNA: TGTGCCAGCAGCGGGCGACTAGCGGGAGAAAGGGGACAAGAGACCCAGTACTTC.

The CDR3 DNA sequence: TGTGCCAGCAGCCACAGGTGGGAGACCCAGTACTTC. Protein product: CASSHRWETQYF. The gene calls are TRBV7-2 and TRBJ2-5; tentatively, D is TRBD1 (5 bases). V was cut by 5 bases and J by 5 bases, with 9 bases left in between. CDR1 and CDR2 from the germline V gene are SGHTA and FQGNSA. CDR3 length: 12 amino acids.

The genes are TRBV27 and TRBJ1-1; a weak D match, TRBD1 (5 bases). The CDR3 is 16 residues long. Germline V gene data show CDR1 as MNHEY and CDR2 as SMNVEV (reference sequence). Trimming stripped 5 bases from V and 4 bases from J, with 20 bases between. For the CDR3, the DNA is TGTGCCAGCAGTCCCTCGTCGTCCCCCGGGGGCACTGAAGCTTTCTTT. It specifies CASSPSSSPGGTEAFF.

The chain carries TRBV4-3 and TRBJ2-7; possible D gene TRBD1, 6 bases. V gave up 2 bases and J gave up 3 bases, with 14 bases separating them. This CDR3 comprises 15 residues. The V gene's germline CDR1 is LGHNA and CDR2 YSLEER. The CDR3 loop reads CASSQFPIQGYEQYF. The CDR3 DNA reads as TGCGCCAGCAGCCAATTTCCGATACAGGGCTACGAGCAGTACTTC.

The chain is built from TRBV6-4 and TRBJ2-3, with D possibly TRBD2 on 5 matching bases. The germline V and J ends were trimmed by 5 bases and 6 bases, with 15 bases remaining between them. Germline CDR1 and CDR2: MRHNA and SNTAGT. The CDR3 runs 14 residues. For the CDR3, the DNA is TGTGCCAGCAGTCAAGGACTCGCCCGGGATACGCAGTATTTT. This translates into CASSQGLARDTQYF.

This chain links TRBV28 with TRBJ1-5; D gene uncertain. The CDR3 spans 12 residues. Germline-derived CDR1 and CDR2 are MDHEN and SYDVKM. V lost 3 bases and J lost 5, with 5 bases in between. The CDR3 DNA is TGTGCCAGCAGTTTTTTTGATCAGCCCCAGCATTTT. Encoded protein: CASSFFDQPQHF.

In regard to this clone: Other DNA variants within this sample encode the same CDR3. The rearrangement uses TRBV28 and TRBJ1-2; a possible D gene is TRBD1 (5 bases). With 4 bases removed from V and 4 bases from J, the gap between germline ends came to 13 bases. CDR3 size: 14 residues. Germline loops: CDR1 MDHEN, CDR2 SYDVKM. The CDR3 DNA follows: TGTGCCAGCAGTTCCTCCGGGACGGGCTATGGCTACACCTTC. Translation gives CASSSSGTGYGYTF.

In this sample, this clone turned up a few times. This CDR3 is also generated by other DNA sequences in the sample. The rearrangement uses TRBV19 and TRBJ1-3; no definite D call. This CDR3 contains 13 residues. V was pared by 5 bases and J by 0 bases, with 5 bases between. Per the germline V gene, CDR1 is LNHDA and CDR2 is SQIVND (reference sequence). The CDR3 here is CASSPSSGNTIYF. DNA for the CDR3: TGTGCCAGTAGTCCGTCCTCTGGAAACACCATATATTTT.

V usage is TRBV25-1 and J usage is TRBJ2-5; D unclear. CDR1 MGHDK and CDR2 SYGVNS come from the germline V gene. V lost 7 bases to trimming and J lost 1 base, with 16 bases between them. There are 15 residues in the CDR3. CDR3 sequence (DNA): TGTGCCAGCATCCCAAAATTCGGCTCCCAAGAGACCCAGTACTTC. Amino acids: CASIPKFGSQETQYF.

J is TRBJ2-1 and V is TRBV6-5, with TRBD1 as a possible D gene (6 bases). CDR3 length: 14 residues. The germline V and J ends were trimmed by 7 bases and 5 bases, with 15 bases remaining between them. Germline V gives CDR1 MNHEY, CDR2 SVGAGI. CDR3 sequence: CASMRKGVNNEQFF. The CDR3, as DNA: TGTGCCAGCATGCGGAAGGGGGTGAACAATGAGCAGTTCTTC.

The CDR3 bases are TGCAGCGCCTCCCCCGGGACTAGCGATTCCTACGAGCAGTACTTC. Translation gives CSASPGTSDSYEQYF. This sequence joins TRBV29-1 and TRBJ2-7, with 10 bases identical to TRBD2. CDR3 size: 15 residues. Germline V gene sequence: CDR1 SQVTM, CDR2 ANQGSEA. V gave up 7 bases and J gave up 1 base; unmatched junction bases: 10.

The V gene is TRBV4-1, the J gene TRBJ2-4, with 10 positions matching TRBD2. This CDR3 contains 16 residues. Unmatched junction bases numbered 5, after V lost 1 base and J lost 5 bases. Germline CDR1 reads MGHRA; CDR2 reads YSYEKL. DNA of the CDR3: TGCGCCAGCAGCCAAGGAAGAGGACTAGCGGAAAACATTCAGTACTTC. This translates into CASSQGRGLAENIQYF.

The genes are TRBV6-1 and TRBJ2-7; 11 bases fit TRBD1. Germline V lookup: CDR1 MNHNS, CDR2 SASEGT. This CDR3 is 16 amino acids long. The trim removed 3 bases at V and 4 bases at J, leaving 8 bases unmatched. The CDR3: CASSDPPGQGVYEQYF. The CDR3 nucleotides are TGTGCCAGCAGTGACCCCCCGGGACAGGGGGTATACGAGCAGTACTTC.

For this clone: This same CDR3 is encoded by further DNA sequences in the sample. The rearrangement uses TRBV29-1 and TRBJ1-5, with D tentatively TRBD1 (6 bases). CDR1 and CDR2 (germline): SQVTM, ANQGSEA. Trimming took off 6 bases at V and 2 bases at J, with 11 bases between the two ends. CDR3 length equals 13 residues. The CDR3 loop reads CSVGGGGNQPQHF. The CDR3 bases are TGCAGCGTGGGAGGGGGAGGCAATCAGCCCCAGCATTTT.